Following are 2 T cell receptor beta chains from one sample sequenced in a study of cytomegalovirus exposure and HLA in healthy donors. Use of 60 Vbeta and 13 Jbeta primers characterized the PCR. The repertoire was sequenced with immunoSEQ multiplex PCR; TCRdb's copy has only in-frame clones and lacks some. The table includes tens of thousands of clones, 75% to 90% detected once. Sample: PBMCs. The receptor source for this set is a human donor in good health.

This clone was seen only a few times. The V gene is TRBV9, the J gene TRBJ1-6; no clear D. V was pared by 0 bases and J by 7 bases, with 11 bases between. Germline V gene data show CDR1 as SGDLS and CDR2 as YYNGEE. The length of the CDR3 is 15 residues. CDR3 protein: CASSVGGFRNSPLHF. The CDR3 DNA is TGTGCCAGCAGCGTAGGTGGCTTCAGGAATTCACCCCTCCACTTT. Filled out from reference TRBV9 and TRBJ1-6, the complete variable domain reads DSGVTQTPKHLITATGQRVTLRCSPRSGDLSVYWYQQSLDQGLQFLIQYYNGEERAKGNILERFSAQQFPDLHSELNLSSLELGDSALYFCASSVGGFRNSPLHFGNGTRLTVT.

The rearrangement links TRBV28 to TRBJ2-7; possible D gene TRBD1, 5 bases. With 2 bases removed from V and 2 bases from J, the gap between germline ends came to 13 bases. Germline V gene sequence: CDR1 MDHEN, CDR2 SYDVKM. This CDR3 spans 15 amino acids. The CDR3 spells CASSLPDDRTYEQYF. The DNA for the CDR3 is TGTGCCAGCAGTTTACCCGACGACAGAACCTACGAGCAGTACTTC.